These 10 T cell receptor beta chains came from one sample sequenced in a study of T cell repertoires in cytomegalovirus infection (dated by TCRdb to between 2017 and 2020). Which antigens these TCRs recognize remains unknown. Sequencer: Illumina HiSeq 1500. TCRdb reprocessed the public reads (quality trimming at Q25 with fastp, clone calling with MiXCR) and kept in-frame beta chains. When rows share a CDR3 protein, they turn into one entry using the most common DNA and genes. The sample records about 310,000 distinct CDR3 sequences, 20% to 25% of which are singletons. The ten biggest clones cover more than 10% of the sample. The sample's treatment or condition label is to be understood as: in vitro stimulation with specific CMV peptide epitopes to enrich CMV-specific T cells. The sample was cultured PBMCs, taken from culture after CMV antigen stimulation. The receptors were sampled from a human donor in good health (CMV status not recorded). Some clones in this sample may be carry-over from other donors' samples.

Here the CDR3 DNA reads TGCAGCGTTGAAGAGACCCAGTACTTC. This codes for CSVEETQYF. V gene TRBV29-1 combines with J gene TRBJ2-5; D unclear. This CDR3 has 9 residues. Germline CDR1 and CDR2: SQVTM and ANQGSEA. Trimming took 0 bases from V and 7 from J, leaving 0 bases between them. The whole variable domain, remainder taken from reference TRBV29-1 and TRBJ2-5, is SAVISQKPSRDICQRGTSLTIQCQVDSQVTMMFWYRQQPGQSLTLIATANQGSEATYESGFVIDKFPISRPNLTFSTLTVSNMSPEDSSIYLCSVEETQYFGPGTRLLVL.

This clonotype was detected many times. The chain couples TRBV7-2 to TRBJ2-3; 7 bases are shared with TRBD2. After removal of 5 bases from V and 3 bases from J, the junction contained 20 bases not matched to a gene. The CDR3 length is 19 residues. The germline V gene encodes CDR1 SGHTA and CDR2 FQGNSA. The CDR3 is CASSPLPGLMWEGTDTQYF. The DNA of the CDR3 is TGTGCCAGCAGCCCCCTACCCGGGTTGATGTGGGAGGGAACAGATACGCAGTATTTT.

In its sample, this clonotype was seen a few times. CDR3 amino acids: CSVGQTPTTGELFF. CDR3 nucleotides: TGCAGCGTTGGGCAGACACCTACTACCGGGGAGCTGTTTTTT. The rearrangement joins TRBV29-1 to TRBJ2-2; D is uncertain. Trimming cost V 4 bases and J 5 bases, with 14 bases left between them. The CDR3 has 14 amino acids. Per germline, CDR1 SQVTM and CDR2 ANQGSEA.

This clonotype appeared a few times. V is TRBV2 and J is TRBJ1-2; possibly TRBD1 for D (5 bases). Germline CDR1 reads SNHLY; CDR2 reads FYNNEI. The ends were cut back, 3 bases at V and 5 bases at J, with 10 bases in the middle. This CDR3 is 13 amino acids long. In DNA form, the CDR3 reads TGTGCCAGCAGTGACCCAGGGCCATATGGCTACACCTTC. Protein sequence: CASSDPGPYGYTF.

This clonotype was seen repeatedly, ten times or more. The J gene is TRBJ2-4, the V gene TRBV7-2, with D possibly matching TRBD1 (6 bases). The germline V gene encodes CDR1 SGHTA and CDR2 FQGNSA. V gave up 6 bases and J gave up 1 base, with 10 bases separating them. The CDR3 has 14 residues. Written as DNA, the CDR3 is TGTGCCAGCAGTATAACAGGGGCCAAAAACATTCAGTACTTC. It codes for CASSITGAKNIQYF.

The V call is TRBV2, the J call TRBJ1-5; 7 bases align to TRBD1. CDR1 SNHLY and CDR2 FYNNEI come from the germline V gene. This CDR3 region has 13 residues. Losses at the gene ends were 4 bases for V and 6 bases for J; bases not matched to a gene: 3. The CDR3 loop reads CASSAGQFQPQHF. The CDR3 DNA reads as TGTGCCAGCAGTGCGGGACAGTTTCAGCCCCAGCATTTT.

This clonotype has a handful of counts. The chain carries TRBV6-2 or TRBV6-3 and TRBJ2-3; a weak D match, TRBD2 (6 bases). Germline V gene sequence: CDR1 MNHEY, CDR2 SVGEGT. The V end was cut by 6 bases, the J end by 2 bases, with 12 bases between. CDR3 length equals 14 residues. The CDR3 DNA reads TGTGCCAGCAGATTTCGGCGGGACACAGATACGCAGTATTTT. This encodes CASRFRRDTDTQYF.

This clonotype has a handful of counts. This chain connects TRBV10-1 to TRBJ2-2; TRBD2 agrees at 10 bases. After removal of 3 bases from V and 3 bases from J, the junction contained 4 bases not matched to a gene. CDR1 is WNHNN and CDR2 is SYGVQD in the germline V gene (reference sequence). The CDR3 runs to 16 residues. The CDR3 is CASSDSGRAHTGELFF. The CDR3 region has the DNA TGCGCCAGCAGTGACAGCGGGAGGGCCCACACCGGGGAGCTGTTTTTT.

This clonotype was observed a few times. The chain employs TRBV20-1 and TRBJ1-1; 8 bases are shared with TRBD1. CDR1 DFQATT and CDR2 SNEGSKA come from the germline V gene (reference sequence). The length of the CDR3 is 14 residues. Germline trimming cut 4 bases from V and 4 bases from J; bases unmatched to any gene: 8. The chain's CDR3 is CSAIATGVTTEAFF. CDR3 sequence (DNA): TGCAGTGCTATAGCGACAGGGGTCACCACTGAAGCTTTCTTT.

This clonotype came up many times. The chain recombines TRBV7-2 with TRBJ2-3; D perhaps matches TRBD2 (5 bases). V lost 5 bases and J lost 0, with 15 bases in between. The CDR3 is 16 amino acids. The V gene's germline CDR1 is SGHTA and CDR2 FQGNSA. This CDR3 reads CASSRRLQTSTDTQYF. The DNA for the CDR3 is TGTGCCAGCAGCCGCCGACTACAAACTAGCACAGATACGCAGTATTTT.